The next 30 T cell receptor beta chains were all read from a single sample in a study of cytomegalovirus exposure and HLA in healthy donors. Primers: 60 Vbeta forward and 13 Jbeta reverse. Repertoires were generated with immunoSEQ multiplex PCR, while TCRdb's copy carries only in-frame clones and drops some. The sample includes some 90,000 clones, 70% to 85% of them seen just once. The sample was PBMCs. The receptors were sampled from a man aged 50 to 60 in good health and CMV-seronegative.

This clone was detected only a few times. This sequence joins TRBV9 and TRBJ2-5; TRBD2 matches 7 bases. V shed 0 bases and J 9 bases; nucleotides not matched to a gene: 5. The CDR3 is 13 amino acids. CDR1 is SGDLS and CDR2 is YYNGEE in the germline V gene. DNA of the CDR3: TGTGCCAGCAGCGTAGATGCGGGGGTGGCCCAGTACTTC. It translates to CASSVDAGVAQYF. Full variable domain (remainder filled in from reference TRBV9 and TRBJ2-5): DSGVTQTPKHLITATGQRVTLRCSPRSGDLSVYWYQQSLDQGLQFLIQYYNGEERAKGNILERFSAQQFPDLHSELNLSSLELGDSALYFCASSVDAGVAQYFGPGTRLLVL.

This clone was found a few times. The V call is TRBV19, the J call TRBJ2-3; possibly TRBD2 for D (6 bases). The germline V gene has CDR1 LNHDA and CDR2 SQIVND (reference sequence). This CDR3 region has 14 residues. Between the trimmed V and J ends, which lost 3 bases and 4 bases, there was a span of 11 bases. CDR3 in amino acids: CASSIGREADTQYF. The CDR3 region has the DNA TGTGCCAGTAGTATCGGGAGAGAAGCAGATACGCAGTATTTT.

The CDR3 loop reads CASSLSGSSYEQYF. CDR3 sequence (DNA): TGTGCCAGCAGCTTAAGTGGGAGCTCCTACGAGCAGTACTTC. The chain uses TRBV7-9 and TRBJ2-7; D perhaps matches TRBD2 (5 bases). The CDR3 covers 14 residues. Germline V gene data show CDR1 as SEHNR and CDR2 as FQNEAQ (reference sequence). The V end lost 2 bases, the J end lost 0 bases, and 8 bases lay between the germline ends.

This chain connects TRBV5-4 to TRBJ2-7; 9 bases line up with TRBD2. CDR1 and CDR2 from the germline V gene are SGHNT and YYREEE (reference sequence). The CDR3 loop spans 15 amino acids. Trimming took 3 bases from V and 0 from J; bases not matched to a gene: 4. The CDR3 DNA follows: TGTGCCAGCAGCTCGGAGACTAGCGGCTCCTACGAGCAGTACTTC. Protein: CASSSETSGSYEQYF.

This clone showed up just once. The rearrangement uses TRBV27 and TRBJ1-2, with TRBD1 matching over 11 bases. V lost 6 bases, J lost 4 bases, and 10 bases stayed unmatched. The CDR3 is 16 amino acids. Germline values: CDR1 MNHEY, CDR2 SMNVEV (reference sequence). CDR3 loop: CASSSTGTGGSYGYTF. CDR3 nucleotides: TGTGCCAGCAGCTCCACCGGGACAGGGGGTAGCTATGGCTACACCTTC.

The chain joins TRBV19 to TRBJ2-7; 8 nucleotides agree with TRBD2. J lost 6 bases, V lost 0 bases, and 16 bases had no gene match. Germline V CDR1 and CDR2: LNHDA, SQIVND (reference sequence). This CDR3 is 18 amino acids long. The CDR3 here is CASSIDRGGWEGLTEQYF. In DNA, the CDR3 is TGTGCCAGTAGTATAGATCGGGGGGGATGGGAGGGCCTAACCGAGCAGTACTTC.

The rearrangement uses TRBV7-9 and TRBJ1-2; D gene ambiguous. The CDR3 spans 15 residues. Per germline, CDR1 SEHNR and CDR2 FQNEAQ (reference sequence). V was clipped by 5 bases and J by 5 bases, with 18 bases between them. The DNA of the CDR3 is TGTGCCAGCAGCACCTCCAGGCTCACGGTATATGGCTACACCTTC. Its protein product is CASSTSRLTVYGYTF.

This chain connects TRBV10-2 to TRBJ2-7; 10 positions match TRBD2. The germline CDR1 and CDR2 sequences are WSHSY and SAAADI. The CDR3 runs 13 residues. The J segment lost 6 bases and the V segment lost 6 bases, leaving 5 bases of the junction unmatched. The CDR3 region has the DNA TGCGCCAGCAGGCTAGCGGGAGTACGCGAGCAGTACTTC. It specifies CASRLAGVREQYF.

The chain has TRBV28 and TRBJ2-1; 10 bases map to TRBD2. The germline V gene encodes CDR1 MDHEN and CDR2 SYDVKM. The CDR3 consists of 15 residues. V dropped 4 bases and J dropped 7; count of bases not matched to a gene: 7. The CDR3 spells CASSWLAGAKNEQFF. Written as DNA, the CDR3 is TGTGCCAGCAGTTGGCTAGCGGGAGCGAAGAATGAGCAGTTCTTC.

As DNA, the CDR3 is TGTGCCAGCAGCTTGGCTCCCGGAGGAAAGACCCAGTACTTC. Translated: CASSLAPGGKTQYF. The chain joins TRBV5-6 to TRBJ2-5; possible D gene TRBD2, 5 bases. The CDR3 covers 14 residues. With 0 bases removed from V and 6 bases from J, the gap between germline ends came to 12 bases. From germline, CDR1 is SGHDT and CDR2 YYEEEE.

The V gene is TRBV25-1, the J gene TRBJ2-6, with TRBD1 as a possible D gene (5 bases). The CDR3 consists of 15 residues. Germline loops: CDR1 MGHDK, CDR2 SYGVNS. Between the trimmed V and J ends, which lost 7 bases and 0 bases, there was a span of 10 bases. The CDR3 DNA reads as TGTGCCAGCACAGGGTCTAGCTCTGGGGCCAACGTCCTGACTTTC. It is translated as CASTGSSSGANVLTF.

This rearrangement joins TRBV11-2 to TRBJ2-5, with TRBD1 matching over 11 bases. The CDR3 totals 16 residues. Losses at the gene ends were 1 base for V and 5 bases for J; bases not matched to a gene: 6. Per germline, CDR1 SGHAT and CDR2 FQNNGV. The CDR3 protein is CASSLAGQGAKETQYF. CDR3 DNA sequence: TGTGCCAGCAGCTTAGCCGGACAGGGGGCTAAGGAGACCCAGTACTTC.

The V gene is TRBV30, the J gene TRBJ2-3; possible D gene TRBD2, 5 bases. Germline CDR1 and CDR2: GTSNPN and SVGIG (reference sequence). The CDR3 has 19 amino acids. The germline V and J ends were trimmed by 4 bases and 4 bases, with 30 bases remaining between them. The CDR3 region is CAWTRAGTPPFQPADTQYF. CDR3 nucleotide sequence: TGTGCCTGGACAAGGGCGGGTACCCCCCCATTCCAGCCAGCAGATACGCAGTATTTT. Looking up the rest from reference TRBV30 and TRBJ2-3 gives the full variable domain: SQTIHQWPATLVQPVGSPLSLECTVEGTSNPNLYWYRQAAGRGLQLLFYSVGIGQISSEVPQNLSASRPQDRQFILSSKKLLLSDSGFYLCAWTRAGTPPFQPADTQYFGPGTRLTVL.

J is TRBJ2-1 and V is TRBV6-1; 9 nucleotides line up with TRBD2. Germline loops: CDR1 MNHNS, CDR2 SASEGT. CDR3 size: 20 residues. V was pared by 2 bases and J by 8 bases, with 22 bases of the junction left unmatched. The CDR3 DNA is TGTGCCAGCAGTGAATCGGTGGAGGGGACTAGCTCCCCGGTAAGCGATGAGCAGTTCTTC. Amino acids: CASSESVEGTSSPVSDEQFF.

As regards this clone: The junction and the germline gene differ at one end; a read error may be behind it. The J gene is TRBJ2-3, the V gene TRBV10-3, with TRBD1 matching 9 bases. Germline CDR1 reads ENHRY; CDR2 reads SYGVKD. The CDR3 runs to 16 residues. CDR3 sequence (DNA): TGTGCCATCAGCGAGTCGGGACAGGGAGGTGCAGATACGCAGTATTTT. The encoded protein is CAISESGQGGADTQYF.

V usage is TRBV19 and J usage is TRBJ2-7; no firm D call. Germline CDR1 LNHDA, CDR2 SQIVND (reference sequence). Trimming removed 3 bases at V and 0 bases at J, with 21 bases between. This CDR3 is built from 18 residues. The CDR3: CASSMSSTRSTYSYEQYF. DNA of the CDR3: TGTGCCAGTAGTATGTCCTCCACTCGGAGTACTTACTCCTACGAGCAGTACTTC.

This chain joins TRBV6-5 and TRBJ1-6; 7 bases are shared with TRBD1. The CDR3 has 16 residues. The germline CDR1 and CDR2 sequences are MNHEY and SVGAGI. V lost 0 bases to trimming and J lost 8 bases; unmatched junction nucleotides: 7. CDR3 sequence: CASSYSGGARYSPLHF. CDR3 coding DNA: TGTGCCAGCAGTTACTCAGGGGGCGCGAGGTATTCACCCCTCCACTTT.

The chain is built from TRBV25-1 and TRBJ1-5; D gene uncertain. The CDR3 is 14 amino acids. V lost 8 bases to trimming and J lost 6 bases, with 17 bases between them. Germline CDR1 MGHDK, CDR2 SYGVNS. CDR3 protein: CASPTSPRGQPQHF. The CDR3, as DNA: TGTGCCAGCCCGACATCGCCCCGGGGTCAGCCCCAGCATTTT.

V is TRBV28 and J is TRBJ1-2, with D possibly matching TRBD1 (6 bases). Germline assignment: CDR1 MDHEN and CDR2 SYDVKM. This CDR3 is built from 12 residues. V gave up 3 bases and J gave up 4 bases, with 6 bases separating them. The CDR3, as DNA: TGTGCCAGCAGTTTGGGGGCCTATGGCTACACCTTC. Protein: CASSLGAYGYTF.

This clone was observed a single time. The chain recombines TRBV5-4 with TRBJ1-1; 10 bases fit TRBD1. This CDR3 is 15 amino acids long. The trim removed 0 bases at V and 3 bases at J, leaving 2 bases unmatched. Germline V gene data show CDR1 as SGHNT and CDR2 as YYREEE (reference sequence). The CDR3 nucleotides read TGTGCCAGCAGCTTGGGGGGGACAGGGGACACTGAAGCTTTCTTT. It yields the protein CASSLGGTGDTEAFF.

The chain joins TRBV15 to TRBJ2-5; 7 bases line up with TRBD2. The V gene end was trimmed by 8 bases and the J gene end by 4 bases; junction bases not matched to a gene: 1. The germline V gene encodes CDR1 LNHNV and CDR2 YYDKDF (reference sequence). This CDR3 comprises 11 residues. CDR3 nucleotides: TGTGCCACCCGGGGGGTAGAGACCCAGTACTTC. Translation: CATRGVETQYF. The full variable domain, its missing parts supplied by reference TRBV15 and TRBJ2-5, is DAMVIQNPRYQVTQFGKPVTLSCSQTLNHNVMYWYQQKSSQAPKLLFHYYDKDFNNEADTPDNFQSRRPNTSFCFLDIRSPGLGDTAMYLCATRGVETQYFGPGTRLLVL.

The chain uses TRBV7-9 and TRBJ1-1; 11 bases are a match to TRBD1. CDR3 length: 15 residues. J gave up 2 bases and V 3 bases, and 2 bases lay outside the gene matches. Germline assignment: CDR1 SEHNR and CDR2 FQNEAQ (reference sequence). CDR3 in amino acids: CASSFGTGGNTEAFF. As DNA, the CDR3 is TGTGCCAGCAGCTTCGGGACAGGGGGTAACACTGAAGCTTTCTTT.

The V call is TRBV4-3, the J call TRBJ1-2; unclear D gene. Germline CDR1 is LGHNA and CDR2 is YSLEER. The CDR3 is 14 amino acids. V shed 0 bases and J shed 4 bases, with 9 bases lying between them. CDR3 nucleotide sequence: TGCGCCAGCAGCCAAGACCGCGGGAGCTATGGCTACACCTTC. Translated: CASSQDRGSYGYTF.

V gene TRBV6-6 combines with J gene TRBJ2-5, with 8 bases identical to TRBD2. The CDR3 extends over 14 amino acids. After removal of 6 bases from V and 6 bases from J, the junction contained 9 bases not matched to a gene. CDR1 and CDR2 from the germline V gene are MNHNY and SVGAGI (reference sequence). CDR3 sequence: CASRAAGGSKTQYF. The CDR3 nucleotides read TGTGCCAGCAGGGCCGCGGGAGGTTCCAAGACCCAGTACTTC.

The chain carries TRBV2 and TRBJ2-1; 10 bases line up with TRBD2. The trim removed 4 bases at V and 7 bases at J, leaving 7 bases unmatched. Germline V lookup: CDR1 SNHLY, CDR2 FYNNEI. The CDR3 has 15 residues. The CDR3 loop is CASSAASGSMNEQFF. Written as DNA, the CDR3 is TGTGCCAGCAGTGCAGCTAGCGGGAGTATGAATGAGCAGTTCTTC.

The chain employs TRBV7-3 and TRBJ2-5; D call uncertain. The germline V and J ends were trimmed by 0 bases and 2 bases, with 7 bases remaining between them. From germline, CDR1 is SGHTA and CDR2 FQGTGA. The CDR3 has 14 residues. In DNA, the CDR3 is TGTGCCAGCAGCTTAACGGCAGGTCAAGAGACCCAGTACTTC. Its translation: CASSLTAGQETQYF. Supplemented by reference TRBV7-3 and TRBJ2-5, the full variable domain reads GAGVSQTPSNKVTEKGKYVELRCDPISGHTALYWYRQSLGQGPEFLIYFQGTGAADDSGLPNDRFFAVRPEGSVSTLKIQRTERGDSAVYLCASSLTAGQETQYFGPGTRLLVL.

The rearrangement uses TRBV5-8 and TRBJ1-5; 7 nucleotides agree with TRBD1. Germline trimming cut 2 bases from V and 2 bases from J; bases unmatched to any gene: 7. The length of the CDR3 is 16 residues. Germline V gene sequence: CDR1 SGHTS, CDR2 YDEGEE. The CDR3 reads CASSLAGGFGNQPQHF. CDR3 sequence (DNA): TGTGCCAGCAGCTTAGCAGGGGGGTTTGGCAATCAGCCCCAGCATTTT.

The chain's CDR3 is CASTTGRVSYNEQFF. The CDR3 bases are TGTGCCAGCACCACTGGGCGCGTCTCCTACAATGAGCAGTTCTTC. The gene calls are TRBV7-2 and TRBJ2-1; D not resolved. With 7 bases removed from V and 0 bases from J, the gap between germline ends came to 13 bases. Germline CDR1 SGHTA, CDR2 FQGNSA. This CDR3 has 15 residues. The full variable domain, its missing parts supplied by reference TRBV7-2 and TRBJ2-1, is GAGVSQSPSNKVTEKGKDVELRCDPISGHTALYWYRQSLGQGLEFLIYFQGNSAPDKSGLPSDRFSAERTGGSVSTLTIQRTQQEDSAVYLCASTTGRVSYNEQFFGPGTRLTVL.

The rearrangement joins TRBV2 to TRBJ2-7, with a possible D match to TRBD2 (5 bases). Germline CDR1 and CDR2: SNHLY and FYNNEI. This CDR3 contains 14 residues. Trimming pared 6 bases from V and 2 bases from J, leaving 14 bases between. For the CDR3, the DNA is TGTGCCAGCAGAGACACGGGGATTACCTACGAGCAGTACTTC. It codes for CASRDTGITYEQYF. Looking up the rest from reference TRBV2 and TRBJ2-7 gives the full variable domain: EPEVTQTPSHQVTQMGQEVILRCVPISNHLYFYWYRQILGQKVEFLVSFYNNEISEKSEIFDDQFSVERPDGSNFTLKIRSTKLEDSAMYFCASRDTGITYEQYFGPGTRLTVT.

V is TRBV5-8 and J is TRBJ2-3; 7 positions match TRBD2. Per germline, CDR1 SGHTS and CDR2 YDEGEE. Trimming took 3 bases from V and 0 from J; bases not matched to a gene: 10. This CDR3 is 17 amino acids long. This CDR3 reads CASSSGISGRSTDTQYF. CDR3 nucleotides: TGTGCCAGCAGCTCGGGTATTTCCGGGAGGAGCACAGATACGCAGTATTTT.